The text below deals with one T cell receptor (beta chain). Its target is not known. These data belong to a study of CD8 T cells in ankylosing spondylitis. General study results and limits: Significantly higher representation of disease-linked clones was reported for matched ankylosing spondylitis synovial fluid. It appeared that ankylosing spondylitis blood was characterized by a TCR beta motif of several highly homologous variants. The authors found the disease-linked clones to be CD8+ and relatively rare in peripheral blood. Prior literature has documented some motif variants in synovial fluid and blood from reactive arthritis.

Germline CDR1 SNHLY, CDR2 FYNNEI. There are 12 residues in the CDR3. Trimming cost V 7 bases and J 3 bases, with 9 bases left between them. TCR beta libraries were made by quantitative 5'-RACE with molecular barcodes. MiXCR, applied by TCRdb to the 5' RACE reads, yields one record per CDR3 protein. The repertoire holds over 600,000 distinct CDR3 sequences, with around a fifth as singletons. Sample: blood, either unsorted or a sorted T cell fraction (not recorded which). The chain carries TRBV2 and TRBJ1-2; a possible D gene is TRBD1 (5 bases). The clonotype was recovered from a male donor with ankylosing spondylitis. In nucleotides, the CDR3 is TGTGCCAGCAAAGTAGGGGACTATGGCTACACCTTC. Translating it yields CASKVGDYGYTF.